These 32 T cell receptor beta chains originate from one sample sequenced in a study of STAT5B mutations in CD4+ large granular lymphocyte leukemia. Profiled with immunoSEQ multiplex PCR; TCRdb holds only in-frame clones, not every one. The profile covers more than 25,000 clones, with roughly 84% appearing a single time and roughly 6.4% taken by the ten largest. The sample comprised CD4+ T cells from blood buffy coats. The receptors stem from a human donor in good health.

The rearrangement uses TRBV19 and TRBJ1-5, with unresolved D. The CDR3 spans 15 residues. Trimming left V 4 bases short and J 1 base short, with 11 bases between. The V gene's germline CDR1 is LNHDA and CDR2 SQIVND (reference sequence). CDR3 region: CASSTTPTSNQPQHF. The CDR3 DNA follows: TGTGCCAGTAGTACGACTCCCACCAGCAATCAGCCCCAGCATTTT.

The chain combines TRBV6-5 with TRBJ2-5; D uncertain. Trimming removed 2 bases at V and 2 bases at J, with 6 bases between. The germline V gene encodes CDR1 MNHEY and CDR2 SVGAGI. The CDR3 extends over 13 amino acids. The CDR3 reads CASSYSLQETQYF. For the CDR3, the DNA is TGTGCCAGCAGTTACAGTCTTCAAGAGACCCAGTACTTC.

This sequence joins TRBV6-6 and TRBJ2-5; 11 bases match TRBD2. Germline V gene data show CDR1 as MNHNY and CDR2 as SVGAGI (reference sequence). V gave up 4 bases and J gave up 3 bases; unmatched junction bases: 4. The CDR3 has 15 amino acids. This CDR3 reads CASSSLAGGKETQYF. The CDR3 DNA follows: TGTGCCAGCAGTTCTTTAGCGGGGGGGAAAGAGACCCAGTACTTC.

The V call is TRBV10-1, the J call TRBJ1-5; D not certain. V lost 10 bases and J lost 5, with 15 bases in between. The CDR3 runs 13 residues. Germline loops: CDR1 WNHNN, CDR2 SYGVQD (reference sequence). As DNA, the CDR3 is TGCGCCAACCCGAGGACCCGCGATCAGCCCCAGCATTTT. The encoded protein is CANPRTRDQPQHF.

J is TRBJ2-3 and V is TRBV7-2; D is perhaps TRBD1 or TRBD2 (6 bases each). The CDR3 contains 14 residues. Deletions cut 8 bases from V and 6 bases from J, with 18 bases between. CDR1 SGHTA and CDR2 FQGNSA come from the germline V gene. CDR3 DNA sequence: TGTGCCAGCTCTCCCGAGGGGGGCGGGGATACGCAGTATTTT. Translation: CASSPEGGGDTQYF.

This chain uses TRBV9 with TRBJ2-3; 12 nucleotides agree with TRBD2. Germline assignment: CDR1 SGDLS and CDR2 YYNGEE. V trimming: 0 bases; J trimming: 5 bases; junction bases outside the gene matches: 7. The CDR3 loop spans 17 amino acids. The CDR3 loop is CASSVDPSGGAQDTQYF. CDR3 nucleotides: TGTGCCAGCAGCGTAGATCCTAGCGGGGGGGCCCAAGATACGCAGTATTTT.

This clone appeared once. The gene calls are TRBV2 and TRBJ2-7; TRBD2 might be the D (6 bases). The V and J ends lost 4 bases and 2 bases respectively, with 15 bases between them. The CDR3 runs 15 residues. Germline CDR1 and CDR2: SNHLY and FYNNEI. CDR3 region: CASSGRGTGTYEQYF. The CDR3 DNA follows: TGTGCCAGCAGTGGACGCGGGACGGGGACCTACGAGCAGTACTTC.

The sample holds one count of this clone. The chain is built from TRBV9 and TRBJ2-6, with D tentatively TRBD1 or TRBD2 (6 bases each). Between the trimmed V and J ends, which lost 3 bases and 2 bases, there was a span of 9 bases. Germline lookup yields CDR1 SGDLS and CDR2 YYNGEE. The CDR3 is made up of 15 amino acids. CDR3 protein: CASSERGAGANVLTF. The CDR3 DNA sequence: TGTGCCAGCAGCGAAAGGGGGGCTGGGGCCAACGTCCTGACTTTC.

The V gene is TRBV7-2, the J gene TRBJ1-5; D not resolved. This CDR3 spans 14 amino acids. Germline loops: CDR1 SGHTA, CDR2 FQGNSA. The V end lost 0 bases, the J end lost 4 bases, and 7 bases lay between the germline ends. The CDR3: CASSLAVYNQPQHF. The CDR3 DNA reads TGTGCCAGCAGCTTAGCGGTGTATAATCAGCCCCAGCATTTT. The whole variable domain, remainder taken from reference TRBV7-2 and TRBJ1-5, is GAGVSQSPSNKVTEKGKDVELRCDPISGHTALYWYRQSLGQGLEFLIYFQGNSAPDKSGLPSDRFSAERTGGSVSTLTIQRTQQEDSAVYLCASSLAVYNQPQHFGDGTRLSIL.

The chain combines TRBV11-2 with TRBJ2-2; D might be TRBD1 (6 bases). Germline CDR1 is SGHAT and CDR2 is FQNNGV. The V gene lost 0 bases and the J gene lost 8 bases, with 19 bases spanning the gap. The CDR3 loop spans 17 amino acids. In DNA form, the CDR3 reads TGTGCCAGCAGCTTAGAGGCAGGGGCCTGGCGAGGAGGGGAGCTGTTTTTT. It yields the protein CASSLEAGAWRGGELFF.

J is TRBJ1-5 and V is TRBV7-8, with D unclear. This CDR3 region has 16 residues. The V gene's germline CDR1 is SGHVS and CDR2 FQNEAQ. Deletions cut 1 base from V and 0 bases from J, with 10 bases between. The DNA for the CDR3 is TGTGCCAGCAGCTTAGGTGGTCATTATAGCAATCAGCCCCAGCATTTT. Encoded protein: CASSLGGHYSNQPQHF.

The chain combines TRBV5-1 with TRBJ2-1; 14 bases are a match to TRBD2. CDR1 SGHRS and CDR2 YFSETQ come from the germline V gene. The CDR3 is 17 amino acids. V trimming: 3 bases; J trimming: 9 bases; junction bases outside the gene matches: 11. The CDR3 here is CASSSLTSGGAVGEQFF. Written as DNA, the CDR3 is TGCGCCAGCAGCTCCTTGACTAGCGGGGGGGCGGTGGGTGAGCAGTTCTTC.

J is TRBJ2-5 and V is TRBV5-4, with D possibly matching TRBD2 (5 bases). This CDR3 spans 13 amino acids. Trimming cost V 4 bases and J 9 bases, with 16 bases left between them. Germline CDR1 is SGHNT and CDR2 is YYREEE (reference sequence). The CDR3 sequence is CASSPDSGTAQYF. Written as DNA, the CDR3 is TGTGCCAGCAGCCCGGACTCCGGTACGGCCCAGTACTTC. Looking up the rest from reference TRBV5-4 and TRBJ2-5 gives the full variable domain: ETGVTQSPTHLIKTRGQQVTLRCSSQSGHNTVSWYQQALGQGPQFIFQYYREEENGRGNFPPRFSGLQFPNYSSELNVNALELDDSALYLCASSPDSGTAQYFGPGTRLLVL.

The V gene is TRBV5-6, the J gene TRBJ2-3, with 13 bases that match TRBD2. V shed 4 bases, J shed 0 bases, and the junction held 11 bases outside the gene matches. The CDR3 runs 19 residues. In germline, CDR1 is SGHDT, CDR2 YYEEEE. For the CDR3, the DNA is TGTGCCAGCAGCACCCTCGGACTAGCGGGGGACACTAGCACAGATACGCAGTATTTT. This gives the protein CASSTLGLAGDTSTDTQYF.

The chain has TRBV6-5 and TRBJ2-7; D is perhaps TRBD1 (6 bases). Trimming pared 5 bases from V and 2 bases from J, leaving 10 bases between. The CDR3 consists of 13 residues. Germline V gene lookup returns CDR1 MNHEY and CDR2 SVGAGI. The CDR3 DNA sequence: TGTGCCAGCAGTCCGGGACACCCCTACGAGCAGTACGTC. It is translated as CASSPGHPYEQYV.

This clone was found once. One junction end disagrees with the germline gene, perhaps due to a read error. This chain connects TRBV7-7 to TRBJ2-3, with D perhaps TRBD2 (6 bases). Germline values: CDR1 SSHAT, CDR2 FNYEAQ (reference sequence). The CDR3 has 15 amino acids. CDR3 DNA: TGTGCTAGCAGCTTAGGGACTCAATTCACAGATACGCAGTATTTT. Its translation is CASSLGTQFTDTQYF.

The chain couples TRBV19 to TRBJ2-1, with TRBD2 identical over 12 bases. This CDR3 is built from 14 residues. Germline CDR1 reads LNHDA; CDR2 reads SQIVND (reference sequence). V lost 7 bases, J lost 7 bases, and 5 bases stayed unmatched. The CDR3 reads CASTSGGAKNEQFF. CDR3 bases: TGTGCCAGTACTAGCGGGGGGGCCAAGAATGAGCAGTTCTTC.

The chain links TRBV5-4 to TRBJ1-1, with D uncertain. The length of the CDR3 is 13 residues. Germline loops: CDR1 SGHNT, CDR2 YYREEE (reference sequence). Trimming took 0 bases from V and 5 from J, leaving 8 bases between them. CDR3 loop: CASSLGPGTEAFF. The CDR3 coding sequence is TGTGCCAGCAGCTTGGGGCCCGGTACTGAAGCTTTCTTT.

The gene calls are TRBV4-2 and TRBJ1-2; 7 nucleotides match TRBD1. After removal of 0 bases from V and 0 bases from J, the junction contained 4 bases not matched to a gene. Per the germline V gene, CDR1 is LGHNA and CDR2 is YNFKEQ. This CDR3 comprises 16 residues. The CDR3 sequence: CASSQEGTGANYGYTF. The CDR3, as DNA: TGTGCCAGCAGCCAAGAAGGAACAGGGGCTAACTATGGCTACACCTTC.

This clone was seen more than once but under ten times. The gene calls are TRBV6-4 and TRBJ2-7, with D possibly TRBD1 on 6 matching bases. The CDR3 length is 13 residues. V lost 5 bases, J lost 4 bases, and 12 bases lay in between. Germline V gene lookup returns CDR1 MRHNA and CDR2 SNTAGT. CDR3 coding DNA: TGTGCCAGCAGTTATCGCAGGGGTTACGAGCAGTACTTC. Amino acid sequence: CASSYRRGYEQYF.

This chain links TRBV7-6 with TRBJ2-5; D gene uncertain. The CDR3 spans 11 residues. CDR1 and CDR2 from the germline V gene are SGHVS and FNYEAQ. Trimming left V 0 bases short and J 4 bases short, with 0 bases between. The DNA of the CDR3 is TGTGCCAGCAGCTTAGCAGAGACCCAGTACTTC. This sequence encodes CASSLAETQYF.

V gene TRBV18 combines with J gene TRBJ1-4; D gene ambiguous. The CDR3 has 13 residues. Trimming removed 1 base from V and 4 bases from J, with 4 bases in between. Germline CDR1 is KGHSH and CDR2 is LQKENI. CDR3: CASSPLSNEKLFF. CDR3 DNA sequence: TGTGCCAGCTCACCACTCAGTAATGAAAAACTGTTTTTT. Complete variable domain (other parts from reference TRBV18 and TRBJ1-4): NAGVMQNPRHLVRRRGQEARLRCSPMKGHSHVYWYRQLPEEGLKFMVYLQKENIIDESGMPKERFSAEFPKEGPSILRIQQVVRGDSAAYFCASSPLSNEKLFFGSGTQLSVL.

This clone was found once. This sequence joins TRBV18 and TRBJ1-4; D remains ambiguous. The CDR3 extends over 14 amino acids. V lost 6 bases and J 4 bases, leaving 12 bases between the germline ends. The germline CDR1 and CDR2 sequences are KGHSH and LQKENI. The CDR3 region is CASSPTTGNEKLFF. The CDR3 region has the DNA TGTGCCAGCTCGCCAACGACGGGTAATGAAAAACTGTTTTTT.

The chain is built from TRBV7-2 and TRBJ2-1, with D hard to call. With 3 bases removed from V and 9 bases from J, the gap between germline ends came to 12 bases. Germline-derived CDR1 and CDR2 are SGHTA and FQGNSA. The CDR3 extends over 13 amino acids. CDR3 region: CASSFGEATEQFF. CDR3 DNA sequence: TGTGCCAGCAGCTTTGGAGAAGCGACTGAGCAGTTCTTC.

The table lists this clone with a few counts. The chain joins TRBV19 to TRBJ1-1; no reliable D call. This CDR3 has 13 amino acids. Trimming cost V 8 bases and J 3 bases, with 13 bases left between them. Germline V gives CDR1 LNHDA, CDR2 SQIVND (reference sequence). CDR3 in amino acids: CASAIMWDTEAFF. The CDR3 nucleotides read TGTGCCAGTGCCATCATGTGGGACACTGAAGCTTTCTTT.

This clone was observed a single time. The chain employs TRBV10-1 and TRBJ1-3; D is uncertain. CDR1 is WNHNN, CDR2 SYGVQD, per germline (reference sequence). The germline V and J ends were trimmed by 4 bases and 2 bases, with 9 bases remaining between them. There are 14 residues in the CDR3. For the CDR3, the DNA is TGCGCCAGCAGTGTACGGGTCCCTGGAAACACCATATATTTT. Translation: CASSVRVPGNTIYF.

This chain's CDR3 is CASSSPLSDTQYF. DNA for the CDR3: TGTGCCAGCAGCTCCCCTCTTTCTGATACGCAGTATTTT. The V and J genes are TRBV11-3 and TRBJ2-3; D is undetermined. From germline, CDR1 is SGHNT and CDR2 YENEEA. Between the trimmed V and J ends, which lost 4 bases and 6 bases, there was a span of 11 bases. This CDR3 comprises 13 residues.

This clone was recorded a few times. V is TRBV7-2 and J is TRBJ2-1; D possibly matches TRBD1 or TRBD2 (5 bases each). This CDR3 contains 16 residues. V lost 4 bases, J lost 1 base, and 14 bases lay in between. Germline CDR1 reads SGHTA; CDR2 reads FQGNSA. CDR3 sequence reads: CASSSNQGESYNEQFF. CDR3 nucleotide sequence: TGTGCCAGCAGCTCTAATCAGGGAGAATCCTACAATGAGCAGTTCTTC.

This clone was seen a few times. CDR3 bases: TGTGCCAGCAGCGTAGAGGGACAGGGTGCTTCACCCCTCCACTTT. Translation: CASSVEGQGASPLHF. The rearrangement joins TRBV9 to TRBJ1-6; 9 positions agree with TRBD1. Germline lookup yields CDR1 SGDLS and CDR2 YYNGEE. The CDR3 is 15 residues long. The V gene end was trimmed by 0 bases and the J gene end by 9 bases; junction bases not matched to a gene: 4.

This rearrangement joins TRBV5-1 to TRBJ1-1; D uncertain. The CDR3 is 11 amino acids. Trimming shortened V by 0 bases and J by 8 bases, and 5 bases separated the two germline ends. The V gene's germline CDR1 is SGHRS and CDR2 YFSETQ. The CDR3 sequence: CASSLAGEAFF. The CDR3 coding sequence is TGCGCCAGCAGCTTGGCGGGAGAAGCTTTCTTT.

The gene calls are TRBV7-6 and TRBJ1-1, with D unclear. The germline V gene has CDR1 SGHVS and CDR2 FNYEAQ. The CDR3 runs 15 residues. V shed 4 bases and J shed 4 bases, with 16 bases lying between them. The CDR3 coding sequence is TGTGCCAGCAGCTCCTCTACCCAGCTATTCACTGAAGCTTTCTTT. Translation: CASSSSTQLFTEAFF.

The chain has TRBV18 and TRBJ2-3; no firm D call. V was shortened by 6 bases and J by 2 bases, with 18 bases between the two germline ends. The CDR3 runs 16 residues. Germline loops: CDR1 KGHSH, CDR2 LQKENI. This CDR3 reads CASSPPWAADTDTQYF. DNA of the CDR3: TGTGCCAGCTCTCCCCCCTGGGCGGCGGACACAGATACGCAGTATTTT.